Shown below are 16 T cell receptor beta chains from a single sample sequenced in a study of OX40 agonist ivuxolimab in advanced cancers. Repertoires were generated with immunoSEQ multiplex PCR, while TCRdb's copy carries only in-frame clones and drops some. The table has 75,000 to 100,000 clones, 70% to 90% seen once; the top ten hold roughly 0.5%. The starting material was CD4+ or CD8+ T cells sorted from blood, obtained in a trial of the OX40 agonist ivuxolimab. Receptor source: an adult with an advanced solid tumor such as melanoma, head and neck, liver or kidney cancer.

This chain connects TRBV9 to TRBJ2-1; D not resolved. The V end lost 0 bases, the J end lost 0 bases, and 7 bases lay between the germline ends. Germline assignment: CDR1 SGDLS and CDR2 YYNGEE. This CDR3 region has 15 residues. The DNA of the CDR3 is TGTGCCAGCAGCGTAGAGCCCAGCTCCTACAATGAGCAGTTCTTC. It translates to CASSVEPSSYNEQFF.

V gene TRBV2 combines with J gene TRBJ1-2, with D uncertain. Trimming shortened V by 5 bases and J by 8 bases, and 12 bases separated the two germline ends. The CDR3 consists of 12 residues. Germline loops: CDR1 SNHLY, CDR2 FYNNEI. The CDR3 sequence is CASSSGPRGYTF. Written as DNA, the CDR3 is TGTGCCAGCAGTTCCGGGCCGAGAGGCTACACCTTC.

The V gene is TRBV28, the J gene TRBJ1-2, with D hard to call. V was cut by 6 bases and J by 8 bases, with 10 bases left in between. This CDR3 region has 11 residues. CDR1 is MDHEN and CDR2 is SYDVKM in the germline V gene. The CDR3, as DNA: TGTGCCAGCAGACCGGAACGGGGCTACACCTTC. Encoded protein: CASRPERGYTF.

The chain couples TRBV13 to TRBJ1-1; D not resolved. Trimming left V 4 bases short and J 6 bases short, with 18 bases between. This CDR3 spans 15 amino acids. Germline CDR1 PRHDT, CDR2 FYEKMQ (reference sequence). For the CDR3, the DNA is TGTGCCAGCAGCTCCCCGGTCGGTCGCGGGCCTGAAGCTTTCTTT. Translation: CASSSPVGRGPEAFF.

This clone appeared many times. J is TRBJ1-2 and V is TRBV4-3; TRBD1 matches at 10 bases. The germline CDR1 and CDR2 sequences are LGHNA and YSLEER. The CDR3 spans 16 residues. V gave up 3 bases and J gave up 6 bases; unmatched junction bases: 10. Here the CDR3 DNA reads TGCGCCAGCAGCCAGGCCGGGACAGGGGTTGGGGATGGCTACACCTTC. This gives the protein CASSQAGTGVGDGYTF.

V usage is TRBV2 and J usage is TRBJ2-7, with 11 positions matching TRBD2. Unmatched junction bases numbered 6, after V lost 5 bases and J lost 6 bases. The CDR3 is 14 residues long. Germline V CDR1 and CDR2: SNHLY, FYNNEI. The CDR3 sequence: CASSLWLAGGEQYF. Here the CDR3 DNA reads TGTGCCAGCAGTCTATGGCTAGCGGGGGGCGAGCAGTACTTC.

This chain links TRBV29-1 with TRBJ2-7; possibly TRBD1 for D (6 bases). The V gene lost 6 bases and the J gene lost 6 bases, with 15 bases spanning the gap. The length of the CDR3 is 12 residues. Germline loops: CDR1 SQVTM, CDR2 ANQGSEA. The CDR3 region is CSVDTGIGEQYF. DNA for the CDR3: TGCAGCGTGGATACAGGGATAGGCGAGCAGTACTTC.

V usage is TRBV29-1 and J usage is TRBJ1-1; TRBD1 might be the D (5 bases). Trimming shortened V by 4 bases and J by 7 bases, and 13 bases separated the two germline ends. This CDR3 contains 12 residues. Per germline, CDR1 SQVTM and CDR2 ANQGSEA. The CDR3 loop is CSVGSRGNEAFF. The CDR3, as DNA: TGCAGCGTTGGTTCCCGGGGGAATGAAGCTTTCTTT.

This clone was observed a handful of times. The genes are TRBV6-4 and TRBJ1-5, with 8 bases aligning to TRBD1. CDR3 length equals 13 residues. Per germline, CDR1 MRHNA and CDR2 SNTAGT. Trimming took 2 bases from V and 6 from J; bases not matched to a gene: 0. The CDR3, as DNA: TGTGCCAGCAGTGACGGGACAGGTCAGCCCCAGCATTTT. It is translated as CASSDGTGQPQHF.

This sequence joins TRBV4-2 and TRBJ2-3, with 12 positions matching TRBD1. Trimming took 2 bases from V and 3 from J; bases not matched to a gene: 3. CDR1 and CDR2 (germline): LGHNA, YNFKEQ. There are 16 residues in the CDR3. CDR3 nucleotide sequence: TGTGCCAGCAGCCAAACGGGACAGGGGGCAACAGATACGCAGTATTTT. The encoded protein is CASSQTGQGATDTQYF.

This clone was found a few times. Without the conserved terminal phenylalanine or tryptophan, this CDR3 likely stems from a read error. CDR3 DNA: TGTGCCAGCAGCTCTCAGGGTGTCTCACCCCTCCACCTT. It specifies CASSSQGVSPLHL. The J gene is TRBJ1-6, the V gene TRBV7-9; D is possibly TRBD1 (5 bases). Germline CDR1 and CDR2: SEHNR and FQNEAQ (reference sequence). There are 13 residues in the CDR3. The germline V and J ends were trimmed by 4 bases and 10 bases, with 11 bases remaining between them.

The chain has TRBV6-6 and TRBJ1-5; D is undetermined. Germline loops: CDR1 MNHNY, CDR2 SVGAGI (reference sequence). V lost 8 bases to trimming and J lost 0 bases, with 11 bases between them. The CDR3 covers 14 residues. The CDR3 region is CASGGMGSNQPQHF. In DNA form, the CDR3 reads TGTGCCAGCGGAGGGATGGGTAGCAATCAGCCCCAGCATTTT.

The chain carries TRBV2 and TRBJ1-2; unclear D gene. Germline CDR1 reads SNHLY; CDR2 reads FYNNEI. This CDR3 comprises 15 residues. Trimming cost V 4 bases and J 0 bases, with 12 bases left between them. CDR3 sequence: CASSVVREANYGYTF. The CDR3, as DNA: TGTGCCAGCAGTGTCGTGAGGGAGGCTAACTATGGCTACACCTTC.

The V gene is TRBV5-4, the J gene TRBJ1-6, with 8 bases identical to TRBD1. The CDR3 runs 15 residues. The V segment lost 4 bases and the J segment 7 bases; nucleotides outside the gene matches: 7. Germline loops: CDR1 SGHNT, CDR2 YYREEE (reference sequence). CDR3 bases: TGTGCCAGCAGCACCCGGACAGGGCCCAATTCACCCCTCCACTTT. It encodes CASSTRTGPNSPLHF.

The chain uses TRBV18 and TRBJ1-1; unclear D gene. The germline V and J ends were trimmed by 3 bases and 5 bases, with 19 bases remaining between them. The CDR3 loop spans 16 amino acids. Germline V gives CDR1 KGHSH, CDR2 LQKENI. DNA of the CDR3: TGTGCCAGCTCACCCCGCCAGGTTCTTAGCGGGACTGAAGCTTTCTTT. Translation gives CASSPRQVLSGTEAFF.

This rearrangement joins TRBV2 to TRBJ1-5; D is possibly TRBD1 (5 bases). V shed 5 bases and J shed 3 bases, with 14 bases lying between them. CDR1 and CDR2 from the germline V gene are SNHLY and FYNNEI. The CDR3 contains 15 residues. The CDR3 DNA follows: TGTGCCAGCAGTACTGGACAAACCTCCAATCAGCCCCAGCATTTT. As protein: CASSTGQTSNQPQHF.